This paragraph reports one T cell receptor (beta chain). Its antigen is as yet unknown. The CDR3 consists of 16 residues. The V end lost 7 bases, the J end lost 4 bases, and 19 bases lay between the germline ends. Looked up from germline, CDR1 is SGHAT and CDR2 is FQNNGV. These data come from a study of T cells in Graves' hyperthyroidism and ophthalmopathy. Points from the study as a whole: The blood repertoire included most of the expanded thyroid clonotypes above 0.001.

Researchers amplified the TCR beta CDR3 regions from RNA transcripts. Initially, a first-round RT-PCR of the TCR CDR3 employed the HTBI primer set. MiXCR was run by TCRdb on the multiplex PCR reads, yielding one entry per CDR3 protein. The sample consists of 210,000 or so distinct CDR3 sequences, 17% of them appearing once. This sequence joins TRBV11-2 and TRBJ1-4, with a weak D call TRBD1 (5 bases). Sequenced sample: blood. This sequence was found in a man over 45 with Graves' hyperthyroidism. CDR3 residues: CASTKLLGLDNEKLFF. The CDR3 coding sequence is TGTGCCAGCACCAAGCTTCTGGGACTGGATAATGAAAAACTGTTTTTT.